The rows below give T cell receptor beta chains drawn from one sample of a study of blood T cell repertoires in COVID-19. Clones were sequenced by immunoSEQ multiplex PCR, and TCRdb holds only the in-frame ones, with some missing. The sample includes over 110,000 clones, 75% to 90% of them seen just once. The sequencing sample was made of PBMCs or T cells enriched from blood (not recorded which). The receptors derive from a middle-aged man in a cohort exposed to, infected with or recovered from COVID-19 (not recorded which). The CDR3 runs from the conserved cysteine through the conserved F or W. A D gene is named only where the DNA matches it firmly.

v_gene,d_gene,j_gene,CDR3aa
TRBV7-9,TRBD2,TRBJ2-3,CASSLARGGDTDTQYF
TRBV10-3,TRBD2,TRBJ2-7,CAISPGGNHEQYF
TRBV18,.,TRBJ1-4,CASSPRWGQSEKLFF
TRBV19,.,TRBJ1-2,CASRQGIYGYTF
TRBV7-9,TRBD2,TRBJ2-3,CASSDAGTRTTADTQYF
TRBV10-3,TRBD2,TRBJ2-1,CAISESVGGSEQFF
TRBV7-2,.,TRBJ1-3,CASSLGGPGNTIYF
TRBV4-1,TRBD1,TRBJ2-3,CASSRTGTGGTDTQYF
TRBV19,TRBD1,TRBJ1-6,CASSSGTGWGSPLHF
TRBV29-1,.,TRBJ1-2,CSVVNQNYGYTF
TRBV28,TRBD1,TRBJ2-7,CASSFLTTGGLNEQYF
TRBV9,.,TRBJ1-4,CASTVTGASNEKLFF
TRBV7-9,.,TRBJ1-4,CASSLAGFEGGKLFF
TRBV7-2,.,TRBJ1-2,CASSSTAARVTF
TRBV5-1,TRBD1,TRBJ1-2,CASSSFPDRGYGYTF
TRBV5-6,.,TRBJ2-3,CASSSGTPDTQYF
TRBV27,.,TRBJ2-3,CASTDLGRVGNTDTQYF
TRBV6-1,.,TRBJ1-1,CASREGGFVNTEAFF
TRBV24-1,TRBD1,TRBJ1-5,CATKGQGKISDRPQHF
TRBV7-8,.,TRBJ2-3,CASSLEVADNTDTQYF
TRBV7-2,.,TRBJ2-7,CASSLESGPYEQYF
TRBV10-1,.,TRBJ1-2,CASTLGGFYGYTF
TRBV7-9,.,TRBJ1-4,CASSPRWTNEKLFF
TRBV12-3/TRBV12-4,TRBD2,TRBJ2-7,CASRSGGPSYF
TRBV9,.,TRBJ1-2,CASSRGGLDYGYTF
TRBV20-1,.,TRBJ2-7,CSAFGSYEQYF
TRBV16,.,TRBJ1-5,CASTREGSQPQHF
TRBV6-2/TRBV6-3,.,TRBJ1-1,CASSWGGDTEAFF
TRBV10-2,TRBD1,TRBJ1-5,CASSEQGVNQPQHF
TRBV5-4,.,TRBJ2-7,CASSIRGRRLFSYEQYF
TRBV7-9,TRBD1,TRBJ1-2,CASSSQTGKNYGYTF
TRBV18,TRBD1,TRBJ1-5,CASSRDRNQPQHF
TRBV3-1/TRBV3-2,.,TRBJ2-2,CASRPGLSGGLGELFF
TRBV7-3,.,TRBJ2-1,CASSLTLGEQFF
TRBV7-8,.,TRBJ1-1,CASSSLTSRQTEAFF
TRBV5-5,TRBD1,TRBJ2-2,CASSLYGTGGAGELFF
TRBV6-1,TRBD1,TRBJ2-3,CASSESIQGVNTDTQYF
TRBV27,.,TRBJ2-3,CASNRGSTDTQYF
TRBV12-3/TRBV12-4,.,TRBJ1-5,CASSLRGPQPQHF
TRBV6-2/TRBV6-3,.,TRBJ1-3,CASSYSGSGNTIYF
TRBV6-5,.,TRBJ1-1,CASSSLQSGEHEAFF
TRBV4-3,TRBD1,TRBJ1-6,CASSPDGTANNSPLHF
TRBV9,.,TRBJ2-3,CASSESGPSTDTQYF
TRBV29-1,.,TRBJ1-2,CSVGKGEGDGYTF
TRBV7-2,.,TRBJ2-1,CASSPPLSDEQFF
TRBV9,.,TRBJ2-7,CASSVGSGADEQYF
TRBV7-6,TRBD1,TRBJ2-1,CASSRGQGSSYNEQFF
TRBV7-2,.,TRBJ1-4,CASSQGTYGTNEKLFF
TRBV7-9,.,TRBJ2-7,CASMKEGVAYEQYF